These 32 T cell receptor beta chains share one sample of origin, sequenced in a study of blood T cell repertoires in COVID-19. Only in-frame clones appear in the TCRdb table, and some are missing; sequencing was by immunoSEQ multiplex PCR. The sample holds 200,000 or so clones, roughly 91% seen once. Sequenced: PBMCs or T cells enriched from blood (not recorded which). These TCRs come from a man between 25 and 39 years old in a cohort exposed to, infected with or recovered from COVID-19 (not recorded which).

CDR3 sequence: CASRTTWTATREQFF. The CDR3 nucleotides are TGCGCCAGCAGAACCACATGGACAGCAACACGTGAGCAGTTCTTC. The chain is built from TRBV5-1 and TRBJ2-1, with a possible D match to TRBD1 (6 bases). CDR1 is SGHRS and CDR2 is YFSETQ in the germline V gene. The CDR3 sequence is 15 residues long. V was pared by 5 bases and J by 9 bases, with 21 bases between.

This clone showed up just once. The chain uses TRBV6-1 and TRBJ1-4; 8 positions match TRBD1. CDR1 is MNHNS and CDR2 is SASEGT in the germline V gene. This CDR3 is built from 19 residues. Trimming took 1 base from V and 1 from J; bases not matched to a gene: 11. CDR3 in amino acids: CASSEEWFGQGRTNEKLFF. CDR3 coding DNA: TGTGCCAGCAGTGAAGAGTGGTTTGGACAGGGTCGAACTAATGAAAAACTGTTTTTT.

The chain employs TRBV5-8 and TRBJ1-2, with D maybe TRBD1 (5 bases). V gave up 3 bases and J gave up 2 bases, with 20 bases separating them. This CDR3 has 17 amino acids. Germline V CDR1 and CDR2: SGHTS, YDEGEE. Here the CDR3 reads CASSSGDTGRANYGYTF. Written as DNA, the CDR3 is TGTGCCAGCAGCTCGGGTGATACAGGCCGGGCAAACTATGGCTACACCTTC. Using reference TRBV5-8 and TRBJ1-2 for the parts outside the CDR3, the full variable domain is EAGVTQSPTHLIKTRGQQATLRCSPISGHTSVYWYQQALGLGLQFLLWYDEGEERNRGNFPPRFSGRQFPNYSSELNVNALELEDSALYLCASSSGDTGRANYGYTFGSGTRLTVV.

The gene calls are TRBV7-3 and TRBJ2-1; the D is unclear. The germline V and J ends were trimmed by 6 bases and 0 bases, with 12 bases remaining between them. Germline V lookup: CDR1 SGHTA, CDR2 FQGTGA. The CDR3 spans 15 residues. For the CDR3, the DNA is TGTGCCAGCAGTGCCGTGAGCCGCTCCTACAATGAGCAGTTCTTC. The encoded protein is CASSAVSRSYNEQFF.

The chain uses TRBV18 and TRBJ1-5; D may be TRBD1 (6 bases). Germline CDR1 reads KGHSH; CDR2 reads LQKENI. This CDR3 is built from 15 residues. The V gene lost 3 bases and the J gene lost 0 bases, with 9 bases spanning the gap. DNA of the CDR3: TGTGCCAGCTCACCGGGGGCTTATAGCAATCAGCCCCAGCATTTT. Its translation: CASSPGAYSNQPQHF.

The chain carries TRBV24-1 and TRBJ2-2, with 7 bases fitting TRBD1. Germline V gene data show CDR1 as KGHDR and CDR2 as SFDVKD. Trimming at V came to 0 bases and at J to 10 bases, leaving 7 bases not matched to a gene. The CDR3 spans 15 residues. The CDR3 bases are TGTGCCACCAGTGATTTGCGACAGGGAAACGTGGAGCTGTTTTTT. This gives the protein CATSDLRQGNVELFF.

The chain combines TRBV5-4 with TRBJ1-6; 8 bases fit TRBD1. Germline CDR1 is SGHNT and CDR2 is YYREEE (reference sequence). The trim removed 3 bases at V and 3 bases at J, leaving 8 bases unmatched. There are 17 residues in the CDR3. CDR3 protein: CASSSGGQAIYNSPLHF. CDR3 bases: TGTGCCAGCAGCTCGGGGGGACAGGCGATCTATAATTCACCCCTCCACTTT.

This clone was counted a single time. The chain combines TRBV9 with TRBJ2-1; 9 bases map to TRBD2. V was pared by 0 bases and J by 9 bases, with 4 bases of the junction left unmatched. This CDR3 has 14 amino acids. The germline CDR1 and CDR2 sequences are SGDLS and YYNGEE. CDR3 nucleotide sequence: TGTGCCAGCAGCGTAGGGCTAGCGGGACCTGAGCAGTTCTTC. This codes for CASSVGLAGPEQFF.

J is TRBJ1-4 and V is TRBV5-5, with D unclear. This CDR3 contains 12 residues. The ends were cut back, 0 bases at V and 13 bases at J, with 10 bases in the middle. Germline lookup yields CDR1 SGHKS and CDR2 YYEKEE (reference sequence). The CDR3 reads CASSLGPEGLFF. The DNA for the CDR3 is TGTGCCAGCAGCTTGGGGCCGGAGGGACTGTTTTTT.

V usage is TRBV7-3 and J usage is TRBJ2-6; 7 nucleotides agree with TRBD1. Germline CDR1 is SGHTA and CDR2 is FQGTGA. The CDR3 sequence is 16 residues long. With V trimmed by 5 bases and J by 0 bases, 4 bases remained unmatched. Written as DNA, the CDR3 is TGTGCCAGCAGCAATACAGGGGCCTCTGGGGCCAACGTCCTGACTTTC. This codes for CASSNTGASGANVLTF.

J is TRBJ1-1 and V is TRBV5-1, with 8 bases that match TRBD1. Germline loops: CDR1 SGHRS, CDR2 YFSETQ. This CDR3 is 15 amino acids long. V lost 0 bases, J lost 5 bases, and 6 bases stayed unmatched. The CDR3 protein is CASSLDTGGGTEAFF. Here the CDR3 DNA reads TGCGCCAGCAGCTTGGATACAGGGGGTGGAACTGAAGCTTTCTTT. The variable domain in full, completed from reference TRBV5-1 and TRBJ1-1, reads KAGVTQTPRYLIKTRGQQVTLSCSPISGHRSVSWYQQTPGQGLQFLFEYFSETQRNKGNFPGRFSGRQFSNSRSEMNVSTLELGDSALYLCASSLDTGGGTEAFFGQGTRLTVV.

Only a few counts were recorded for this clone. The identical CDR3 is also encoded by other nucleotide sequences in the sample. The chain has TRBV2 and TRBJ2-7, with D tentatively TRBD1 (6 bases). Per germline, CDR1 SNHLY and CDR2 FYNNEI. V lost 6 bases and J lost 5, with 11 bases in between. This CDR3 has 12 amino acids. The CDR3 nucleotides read TGTGCCAGCAGACTCAACAGGGACGAGCAGTACTTC. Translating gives CASRLNRDEQYF.

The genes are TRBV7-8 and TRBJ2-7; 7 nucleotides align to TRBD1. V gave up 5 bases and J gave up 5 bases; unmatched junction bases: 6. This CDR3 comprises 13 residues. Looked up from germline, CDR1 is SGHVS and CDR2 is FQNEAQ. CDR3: CASSADRLDEQYF. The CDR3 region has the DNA TGTGCCAGCAGCGCGGACAGGCTCGACGAGCAGTACTTC.

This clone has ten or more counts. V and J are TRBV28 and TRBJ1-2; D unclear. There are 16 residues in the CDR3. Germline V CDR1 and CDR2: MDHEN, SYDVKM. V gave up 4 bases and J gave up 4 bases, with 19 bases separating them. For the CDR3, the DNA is TGTGCCAGCAGTTCGTCCCATCGAGGCAGCCTCTATGGCTACACCTTC. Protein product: CASSSSHRGSLYGYTF.

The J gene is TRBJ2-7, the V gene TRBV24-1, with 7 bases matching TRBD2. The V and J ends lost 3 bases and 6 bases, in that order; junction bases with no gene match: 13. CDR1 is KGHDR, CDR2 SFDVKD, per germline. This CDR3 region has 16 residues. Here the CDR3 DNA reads TGTGCCACCAGTGATCCGCGGGGGACCTCCCGGGGCGAGCAGTACTTC. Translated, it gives CATSDPRGTSRGEQYF.

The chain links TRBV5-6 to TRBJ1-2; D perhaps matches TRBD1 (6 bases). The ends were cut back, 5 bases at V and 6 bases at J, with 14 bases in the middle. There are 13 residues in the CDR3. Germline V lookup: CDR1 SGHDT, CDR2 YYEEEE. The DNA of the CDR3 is TGTGCCAGCAGTTATACAGGGAACGATGGCTACACCTTC. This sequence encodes CASSYTGNDGYTF.

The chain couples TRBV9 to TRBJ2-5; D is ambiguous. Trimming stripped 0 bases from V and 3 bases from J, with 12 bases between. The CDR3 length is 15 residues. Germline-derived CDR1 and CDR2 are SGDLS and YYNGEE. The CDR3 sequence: CASSVGGRTKETQYF. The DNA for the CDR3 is TGTGCCAGCAGCGTAGGCGGTAGAACCAAAGAGACCCAGTACTTC.

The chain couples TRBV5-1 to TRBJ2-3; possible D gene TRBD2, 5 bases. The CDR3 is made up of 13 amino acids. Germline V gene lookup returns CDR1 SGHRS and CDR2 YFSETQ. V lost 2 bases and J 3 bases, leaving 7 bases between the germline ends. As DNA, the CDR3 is TGCGCCAGCAGCTTTTCGGGAACAGATACGCAGTATTTT. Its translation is CASSFSGTDTQYF.

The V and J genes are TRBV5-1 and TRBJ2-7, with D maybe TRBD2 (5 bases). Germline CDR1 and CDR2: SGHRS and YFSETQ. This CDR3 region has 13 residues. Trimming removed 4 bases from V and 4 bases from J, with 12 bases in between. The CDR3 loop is CASSRYRGYEQYF. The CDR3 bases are TGCGCCAGCAGCCGCTACCGGGGATACGAGCAGTACTTC.

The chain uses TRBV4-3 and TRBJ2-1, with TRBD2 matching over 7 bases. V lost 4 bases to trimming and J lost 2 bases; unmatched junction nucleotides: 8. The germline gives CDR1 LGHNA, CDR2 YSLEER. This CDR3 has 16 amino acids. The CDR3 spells CASSRTLAYPYNEQFF. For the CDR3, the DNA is TGCGCCAGCAGCCGAACACTAGCGTACCCCTACAATGAGCAGTTCTTC.

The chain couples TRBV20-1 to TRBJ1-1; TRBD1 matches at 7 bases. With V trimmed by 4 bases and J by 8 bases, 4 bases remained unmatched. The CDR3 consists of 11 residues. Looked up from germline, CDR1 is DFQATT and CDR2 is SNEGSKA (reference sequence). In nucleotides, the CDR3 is TGCAGTGCTATGACAGGGAGGGAAGCTTTCTTT. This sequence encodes CSAMTGREAFF.

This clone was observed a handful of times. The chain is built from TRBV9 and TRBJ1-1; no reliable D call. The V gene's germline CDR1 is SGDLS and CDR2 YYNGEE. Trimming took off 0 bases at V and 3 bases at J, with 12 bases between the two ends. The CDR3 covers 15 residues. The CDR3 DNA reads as TGTGCCAGCAGCGTAGCGGGGAAGTGGGACACTGAAGCTTTCTTT. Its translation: CASSVAGKWDTEAFF.

The CDR3 reads CASSARTELETQYF. The CDR3, as DNA: TGTGCCAGCAGTGCTCGGACAGAACTTGAGACCCAGTACTTC. The rearrangement joins TRBV28 to TRBJ2-5, with D maybe TRBD1 (6 bases). The V end lost 5 bases, the J end lost 5 bases, and 15 bases lay between the germline ends. The CDR3 spans 14 residues. Germline V lookup: CDR1 MDHEN, CDR2 SYDVKM.

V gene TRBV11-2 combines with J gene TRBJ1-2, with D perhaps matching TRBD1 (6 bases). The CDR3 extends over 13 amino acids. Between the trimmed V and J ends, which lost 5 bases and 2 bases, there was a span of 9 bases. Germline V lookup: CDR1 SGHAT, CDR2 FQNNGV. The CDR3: CASSPGHNYGYTF. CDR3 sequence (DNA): TGTGCCAGCAGCCCGGGACACAACTATGGCTACACCTTC.

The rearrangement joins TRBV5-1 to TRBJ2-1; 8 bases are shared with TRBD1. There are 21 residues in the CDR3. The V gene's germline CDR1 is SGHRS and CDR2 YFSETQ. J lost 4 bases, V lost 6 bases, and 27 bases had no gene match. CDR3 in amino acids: CASTNSFRDRTAINRYNEQFF. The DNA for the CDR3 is TGCGCCAGCACCAATTCTTTCCGGGACAGGACCGCAATCAACCGTTACAATGAGCAGTTCTTC.

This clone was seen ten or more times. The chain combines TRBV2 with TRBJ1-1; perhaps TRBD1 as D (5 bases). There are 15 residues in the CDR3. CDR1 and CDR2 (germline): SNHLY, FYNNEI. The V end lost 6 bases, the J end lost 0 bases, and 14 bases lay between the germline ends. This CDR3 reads CASRDRGWMNTEAFF. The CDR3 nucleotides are TGTGCCAGCAGAGATAGGGGTTGGATGAACACTGAAGCTTTCTTT.

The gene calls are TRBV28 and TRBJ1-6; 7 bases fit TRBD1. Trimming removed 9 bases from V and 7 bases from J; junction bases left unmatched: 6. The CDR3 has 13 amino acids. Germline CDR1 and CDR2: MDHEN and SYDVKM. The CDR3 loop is CASHTGENSPLHF. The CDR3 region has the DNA TGTGCCAGTCATACAGGGGAGAATTCACCCCTCCACTTT.

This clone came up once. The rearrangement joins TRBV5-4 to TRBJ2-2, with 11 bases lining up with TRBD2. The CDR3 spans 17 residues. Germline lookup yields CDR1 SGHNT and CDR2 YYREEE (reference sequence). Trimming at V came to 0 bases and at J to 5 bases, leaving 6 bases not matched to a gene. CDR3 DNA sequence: TGTGCCAGCAGCTTGGAACTAGCGGGAGCACAGACCGGGGAGCTGTTTTTT. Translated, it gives CASSLELAGAQTGELFF.

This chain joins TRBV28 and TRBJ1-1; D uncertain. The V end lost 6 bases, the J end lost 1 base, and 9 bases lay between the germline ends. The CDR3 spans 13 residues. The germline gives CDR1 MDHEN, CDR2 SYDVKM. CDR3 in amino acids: CASSPSQNTEAFF. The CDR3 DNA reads TGTGCCAGCAGCCCCAGTCAGAACACTGAAGCTTTCTTT.

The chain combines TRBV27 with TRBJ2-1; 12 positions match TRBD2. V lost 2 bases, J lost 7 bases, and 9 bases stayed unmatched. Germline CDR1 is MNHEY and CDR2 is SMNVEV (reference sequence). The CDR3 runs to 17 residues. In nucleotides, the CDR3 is TGTGCCAGCAGTTTAGAGACTAGCGGGAGAGGGGGAAATGAGCAGTTCTTC. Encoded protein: CASSLETSGRGGNEQFF.

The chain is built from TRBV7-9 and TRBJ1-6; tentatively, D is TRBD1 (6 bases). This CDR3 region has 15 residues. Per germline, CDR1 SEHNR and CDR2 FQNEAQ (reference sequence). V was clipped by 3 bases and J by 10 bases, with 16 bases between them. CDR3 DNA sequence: TGTGCCAGCAGCTTTATGACAGGTGGCATCTCACCCCTCCACTTT. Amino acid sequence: CASSFMTGGISPLHF.

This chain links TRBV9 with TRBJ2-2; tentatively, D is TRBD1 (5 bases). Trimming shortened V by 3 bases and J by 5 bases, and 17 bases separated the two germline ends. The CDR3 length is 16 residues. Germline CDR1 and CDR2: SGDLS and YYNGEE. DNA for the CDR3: TGTGCCAGCAGCGGTCCGACAGAAGGGGCGACCGGGGAGCTGTTTTTT. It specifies CASSGPTEGATGELFF.